This T cell receptor beta chain originates from a study of cytomegalovirus exposure and HLA in healthy donors. There are 15 residues in the CDR3. CDR1 is SGHRS and CDR2 is YFSETQ in the germline V gene. V lost 5 bases to trimming and J lost 8 bases; unmatched junction nucleotides: 11. Researchers ran the PCR with 60 Vbeta and 13 Jbeta primers. Sequenced by immunoSEQ multiplex PCR; TCRdb stores in-frame clones only, minus some. The table shows 85,000 to 120,000 clones, with roughly 73% occurring only once. The source material was PBMCs. This clonotype originated in a man between 40 and 49 years old in good health and CMV-seronegative. The rearrangement uses TRBV5-1 and TRBJ1-2; 11 nucleotides line up with TRBD1. In nucleotides, the CDR3 is TGCGCCAGCAGATATACGGACGGGACAGGGGGGGGCTACACCTTC. Its protein is CASRYTDGTGGGYTF. The variable domain in full, completed from reference TRBV5-1 and TRBJ1-2, reads KAGVTQTPRYLIKTRGQQVTLSCSPISGHRSVSWYQQTPGQGLQFLFEYFSETQRNKGNFPGRFSGRQFSNSRSEMNVSTLELGDSALYLCASRYTDGTGGGYTFGSGTRLTVV.